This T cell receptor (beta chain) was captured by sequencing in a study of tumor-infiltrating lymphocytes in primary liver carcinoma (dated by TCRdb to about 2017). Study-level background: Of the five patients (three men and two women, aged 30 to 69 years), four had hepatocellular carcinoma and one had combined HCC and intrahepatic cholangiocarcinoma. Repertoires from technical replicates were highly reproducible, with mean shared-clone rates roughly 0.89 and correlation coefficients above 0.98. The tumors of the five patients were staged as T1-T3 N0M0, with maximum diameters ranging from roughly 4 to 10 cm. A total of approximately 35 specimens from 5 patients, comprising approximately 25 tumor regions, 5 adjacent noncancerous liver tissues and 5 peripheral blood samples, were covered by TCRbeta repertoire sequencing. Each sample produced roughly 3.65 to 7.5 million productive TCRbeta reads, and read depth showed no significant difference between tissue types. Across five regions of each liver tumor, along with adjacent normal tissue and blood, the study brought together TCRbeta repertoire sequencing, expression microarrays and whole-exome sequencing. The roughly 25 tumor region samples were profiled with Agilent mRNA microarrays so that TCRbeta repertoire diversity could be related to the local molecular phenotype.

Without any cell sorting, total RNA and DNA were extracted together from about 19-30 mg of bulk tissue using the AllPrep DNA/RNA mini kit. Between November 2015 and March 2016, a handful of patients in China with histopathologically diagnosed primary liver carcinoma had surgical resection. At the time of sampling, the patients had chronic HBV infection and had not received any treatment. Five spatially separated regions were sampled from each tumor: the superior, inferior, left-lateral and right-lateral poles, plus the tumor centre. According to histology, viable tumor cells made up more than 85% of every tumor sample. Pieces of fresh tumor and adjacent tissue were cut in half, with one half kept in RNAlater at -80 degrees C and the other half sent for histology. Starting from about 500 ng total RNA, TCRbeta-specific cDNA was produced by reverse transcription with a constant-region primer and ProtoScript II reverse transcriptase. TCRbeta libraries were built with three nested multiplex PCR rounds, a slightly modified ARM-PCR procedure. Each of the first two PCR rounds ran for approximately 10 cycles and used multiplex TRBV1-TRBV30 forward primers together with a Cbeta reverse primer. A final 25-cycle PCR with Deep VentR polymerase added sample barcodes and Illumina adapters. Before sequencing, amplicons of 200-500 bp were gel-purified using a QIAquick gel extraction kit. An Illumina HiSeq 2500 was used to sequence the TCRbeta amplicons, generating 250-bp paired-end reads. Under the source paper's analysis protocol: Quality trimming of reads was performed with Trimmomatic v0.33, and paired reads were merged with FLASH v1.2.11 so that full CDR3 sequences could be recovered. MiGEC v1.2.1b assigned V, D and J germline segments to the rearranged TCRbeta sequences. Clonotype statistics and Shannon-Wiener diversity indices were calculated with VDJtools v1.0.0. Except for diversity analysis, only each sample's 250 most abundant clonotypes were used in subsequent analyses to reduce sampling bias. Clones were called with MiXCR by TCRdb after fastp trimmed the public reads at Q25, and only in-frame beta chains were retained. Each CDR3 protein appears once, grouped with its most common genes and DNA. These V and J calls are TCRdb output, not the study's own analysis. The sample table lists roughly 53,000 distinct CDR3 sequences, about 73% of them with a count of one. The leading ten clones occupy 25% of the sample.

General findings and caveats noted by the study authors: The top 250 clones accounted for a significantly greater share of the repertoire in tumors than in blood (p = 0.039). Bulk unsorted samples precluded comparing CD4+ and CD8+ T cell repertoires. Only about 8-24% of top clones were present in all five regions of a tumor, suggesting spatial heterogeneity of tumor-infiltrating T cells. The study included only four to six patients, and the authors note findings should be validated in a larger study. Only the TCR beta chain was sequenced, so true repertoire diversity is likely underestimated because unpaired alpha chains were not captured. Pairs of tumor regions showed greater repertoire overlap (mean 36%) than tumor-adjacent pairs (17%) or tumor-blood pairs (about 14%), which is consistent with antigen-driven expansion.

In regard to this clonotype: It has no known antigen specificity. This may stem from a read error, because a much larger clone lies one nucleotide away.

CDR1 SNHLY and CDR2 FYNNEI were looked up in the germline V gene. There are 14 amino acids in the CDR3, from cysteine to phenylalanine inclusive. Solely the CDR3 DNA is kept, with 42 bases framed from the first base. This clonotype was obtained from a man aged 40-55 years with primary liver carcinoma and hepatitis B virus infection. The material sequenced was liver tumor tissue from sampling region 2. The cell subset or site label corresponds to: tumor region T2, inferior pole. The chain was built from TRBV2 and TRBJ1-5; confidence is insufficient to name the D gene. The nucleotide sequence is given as TGTGCCAGCAGTGAAGTTTATAGCTATCAGCCCCAGCATTTT. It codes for CASSEVYSYQPQHF.